The 22 T cell receptor beta chains in this list originate from one sample, sequenced in a study of T cell responses to AZD1222 COVID-19 vaccine (dated by TCRdb to the early 2020s). The sample's time point label, decoded: about 28 days (+/-7) after the second vaccine dose. Library creation used the immunoSEQ multiplex PCR assay. TCRdb stores this immuneACCESS table with in-frame sequences only. Part of the clones is absent; in the studies checked, under half of the shortfall reflects unresolved V genes, and no reason is known for the rest. Present in this sample are roughly 200,000 clones, approximately 93% of which were seen just once. The ten largest clones capture about 3.5% of the sample. The sequencing used peripheral blood, collected 28 days after the second AZD1222 dose. These receptors were obtained from an adult who received the AZD1222 COVID-19 vaccine.

The chain combines TRBV6-5 with TRBJ1-1, with D unresolved. The CDR3 consists of 11 residues. Germline V gene data show CDR1 as MNHEY and CDR2 as SVGAGI. V was clipped by 6 bases and J by 5 bases, with 7 bases between them. In nucleotides, the CDR3 is TGTGCCAGCAGCGTCGGAACTGAAGCTTTCTTT. Residues: CASSVGTEAFF.

This chain uses TRBV28 with TRBJ1-1; no clear D. Trimming took 2 bases from V and 4 from J, leaving 5 bases between them. This CDR3 contains 12 residues. Germline V gene data show CDR1 as MDHEN and CDR2 as SYDVKM. CDR3 sequence (DNA): TGTGCCAGCAGTTTAGTGGGCACTGAAGCTTTCTTT. Translating gives CASSLVGTEAFF. Combining the CDR3 with reference TRBV28 and TRBJ1-1 gives the whole variable domain DVKVTQSSRYLVKRTGEKVFLECVQDMDHENMFWYRQDPGLGLRLIYFSYDVKMKEKGDIPEGYSVSREKKERFSLILESASTNQTSMYLCASSLVGTEAFFGQGTRLTVV.

The V call is TRBV3-1 (or the pseudogene TRBV3-2), the J call TRBJ1-2; the match to TRBD1 covers 7 bases. Germline V gene sequence: CDR1 LGHDT, CDR2 YNNKEL (reference sequence). This CDR3 has 16 residues. J lost 4 bases, V lost 3 bases, and 11 bases had no gene match. This chain's CDR3 is CASSHLRTGGSYGYTF. In DNA, the CDR3 is TGTGCCAGCAGCCATCTACGGACAGGCGGGAGCTATGGCTACACCTTC.

V is TRBV6-5 and J is TRBJ2-1, with D unclear. V shed 4 bases and J shed 9 bases, with 4 bases lying between them. CDR1 MNHEY and CDR2 SVGAGI come from the germline V gene. This CDR3 contains 10 residues. The CDR3 loop is CASSLAEQFF. DNA of the CDR3: TGTGCCAGCAGTTTAGCTGAGCAGTTCTTC.

The rearrangement uses TRBV24-1 and TRBJ2-6; no clear D. The CDR3 spans 16 residues. Germline CDR1 and CDR2: KGHDR and SFDVKD. The V end lost 0 bases, the J end lost 1 base, and 6 bases lay between the germline ends. CDR3 sequence: CATSDLARSGANVLTF. In nucleotides, the CDR3 is TGTGCCACCAGTGATTTGGCCCGGTCTGGGGCCAACGTCCTGACTTTC.

This chain links TRBV28 with TRBJ2-7; no definite D call. Trimming took 6 bases from V and 2 from J, leaving 17 bases between them. The CDR3 spans 15 residues. Germline CDR1 is MDHEN and CDR2 is SYDVKM. In nucleotides, the CDR3 is TGTGCCAGCAGGGATTATACCTCGCCAACCTACGAGCAGTACTTC. Translating it yields CASRDYTSPTYEQYF.

This clone was detected once. The chain recombines TRBV19 with TRBJ1-1; D uncertain. This CDR3 region has 10 residues. The V gene lost 5 bases and the J gene lost 7 bases, with 5 bases spanning the gap. The germline gives CDR1 LNHDA, CDR2 SQIVND (reference sequence). CDR3 loop: CASSDGEAFF. The CDR3 nucleotides read TGTGCCAGTAGTGACGGTGAAGCTTTCTTT.

This chain links TRBV11-2 with TRBJ1-2, with D uncertain. The CDR3 sequence is 14 residues long. Looked up from germline, CDR1 is SGHAT and CDR2 is FQNNGV. V was cut by 0 bases and J by 7 bases, with 12 bases left in between. The CDR3 sequence is CASSLDRGLRGYTF. CDR3 bases: TGTGCCAGCAGCTTAGATCGGGGTCTACGTGGCTACACCTTC. Full variable domain (remainder filled in from reference TRBV11-2 and TRBJ1-2): EAGVAQSPRYKIIEKRQSVAFWCNPISGHATLYWYQQILGQGPKLLIQFQNNGVVDDSQLPKDRFSAERLKGVDSTLKIQPAKLEDSAVYLCASSLDRGLRGYTFGSGTRLTVV.

The genes are TRBV29-1 and TRBJ1-1, with D possibly being TRBD1 (5 bases). The CDR3 loop spans 16 amino acids. The V and J ends lost 5 bases and 1 base respectively, with 20 bases between them. Germline-derived CDR1 and CDR2 are SQVTM and ANQGSEA. The CDR3 DNA reads TGCAGCGTTCCCAAACGGGACCGCGTTTCGAACACTGAAGCTTTCTTT. This gives the protein CSVPKRDRVSNTEAFF.

This chain's CDR3 is CASSPRADPNQPQHF. The DNA of the CDR3 is TGTGCCAGCAGCCCCCGAGCCGACCCCAATCAGCCCCAGCATTTT. V and J are TRBV9 and TRBJ1-5; unclear D gene. Germline V gene lookup returns CDR1 SGDLS and CDR2 YYNGEE. V lost 4 bases, J lost 3 bases, and 14 bases lay in between. This CDR3 has 15 residues.

The rearrangement links TRBV30 to TRBJ2-1, with TRBD2 matching over 9 bases. The CDR3 covers 16 residues. The V and J ends lost 0 bases and 10 bases, in that order; junction bases with no gene match: 13. Germline-derived CDR1 and CDR2 are GTSNPN and SVGIG (reference sequence). Here the CDR3 DNA reads TGTGCCTGGAGTGTCAGCCCGCTTGCGGGAGGGAAGGAGCAGTTCTTC. Its protein is CAWSVSPLAGGKEQFF.

As DNA, the CDR3 is TGTGCCTGGAGTGGCCTGTCGCAGGTCCTCACCGGGGAGCTGTTTTTT. Amino acid sequence: CAWSGLSQVLTGELFF. The rearrangement uses TRBV30 and TRBJ2-2; D is unclear. Germline V gene data show CDR1 as GTSNPN and CDR2 as SVGIG (reference sequence). V was trimmed by 1 base and J by 4 bases, leaving 16 bases between them. CDR3 length: 16 residues.

The rearrangement joins TRBV12-3 or TRBV12-4 to TRBJ1-5; tentatively, D is TRBD1 (6 bases). This CDR3 has 13 residues. Trimming shortened V by 1 base and J by 5 bases, and 6 bases separated the two germline ends. CDR3 nucleotide sequence: TGTGCCAGCAGTTTAGGGGGGCATCAGCCCCAGCATTTT. It translates to CASSLGGHQPQHF.

The gene calls are TRBV6-1 and TRBJ1-3; unclear D gene. The CDR3 consists of 15 residues. V shed 1 base and J shed 0 bases, with 7 bases lying between them. CDR1 and CDR2 from the germline V gene are MNHNS and SASEGT. CDR3 sequence reads: CASSEGFYSGNTIYF. The CDR3 coding sequence is TGTGCCAGCAGTGAAGGGTTCTACTCTGGAAACACCATATATTTT.

This chain uses TRBV13 with TRBJ1-3; D not certain. Trimming shortened V by 2 bases and J by 2 bases, and 10 bases separated the two germline ends. CDR3 length equals 15 residues. Germline lookup yields CDR1 PRHDT and CDR2 FYEKMQ (reference sequence). Written as DNA, the CDR3 is TGTGCCAGCAGCTTACCTGGATCTCCTGGAAACACCATATATTTT. Protein product: CASSLPGSPGNTIYF.

CDR3 DNA sequence: TGTGCCAGCAGCACCGGGCCGGAGAACACTGAAGCTTTCTTT. It specifies CASSTGPENTEAFF. The V call is TRBV6-4, the J call TRBJ1-1; D uncertain. The germline CDR1 and CDR2 sequences are MRHNA and SNTAGT. Between the trimmed V and J ends, which lost 6 bases and 1 base, there was a span of 12 bases. The CDR3 length is 14 residues.

The J gene is TRBJ2-3, the V gene TRBV3-1 (or the pseudogene TRBV3-2); D gene uncertain. V was trimmed by 4 bases and J by 1 base, leaving 15 bases between them. Germline CDR1 reads LGHDT; CDR2 reads YNNKEL (reference sequence). The CDR3 length is 16 residues. DNA for the CDR3: TGTGCCAGCAGCCGATATTTGGAACTCCGCACAGATACGCAGTATTTT. The encoded protein is CASSRYLELRTDTQYF.

The gene calls are TRBV10-3 and TRBJ2-7, with D hard to call. Germline values: CDR1 ENHRY, CDR2 SYGVKD. CDR3 length equals 12 residues. The V end lost 10 bases, the J end lost 6 bases, and 16 bases lay between the germline ends. The CDR3 DNA follows: TGTGCCACCCAGACTGTCACGGGCGAGCAGTACTTC. Translation: CATQTVTGEQYF.

This chain joins TRBV7-3 and TRBJ2-1, with no clear D. This CDR3 has 14 residues. From germline, CDR1 is SGHTA and CDR2 FQGTGA. Trimming removed 2 bases from V and 4 bases from J, with 9 bases in between. The CDR3 DNA is TGTGCCAGCAGCTTAGGCCGGGCGTACAATGAGCAGTTCTTC. Its protein product is CASSLGRAYNEQFF.

The chain has TRBV6-5 and TRBJ2-5, with TRBD1 matching 8 bases. Germline CDR1 MNHEY, CDR2 SVGAGI. The ends lost 6 bases at V and 6 bases at J; junction bases unmatched: 12. The CDR3 consists of 15 residues. CDR3 coding DNA: TGTGCCAGCAGAACGGACAGGGTTTCTTTAAAGACCCAGTACTTC. It yields the protein CASRTDRVSLKTQYF.

The chain joins TRBV29-1 to TRBJ2-2, with TRBD2 matching 13 bases. Germline V lookup: CDR1 SQVTM, CDR2 ANQGSEA. V lost 4 bases and J lost 1; bases outside the gene matches: 0. This CDR3 region has 15 residues. This CDR3 reads CSVGTSGGNTGELFF. The DNA for the CDR3 is TGCAGCGTTGGGACTAGCGGGGGGAACACCGGGGAGCTGTTTTTT.

V and J are TRBV20-1 and TRBJ2-1; weak D call: TRBD1 (5 bases). V lost 3 bases and J 2 bases, leaving 20 bases between the germline ends. Germline CDR1 and CDR2: DFQATT and SNEGSKA (reference sequence). The CDR3 extends over 17 amino acids. The CDR3 protein is CSASLPPRGRPYNEQFF. In nucleotides, the CDR3 is TGCAGTGCTAGTTTACCCCCAAGGGGTAGACCCTACAATGAGCAGTTCTTC.